This is a list of T cell receptor beta chains from one sample in a study of technical replicates of blood from a few donors. The method was immunoSEQ multiplex PCR; TCRdb's version includes in-frame clones alone and lacks a portion of them. This repertoire shows 13,000 or so clones, 85% to 95% found once; its top ten account for 6% to 9.5%. The sample consisted of PBMCs. The source of these receptors is a human donor in good health. The CDR3 runs from the conserved cysteine through the conserved F or W. The D gene is left open where the match is weak. Where a row states a size, it is once, few, many or the class of an expanded clone; other rows omit it.

clone_size,j_call,cdr3_length,d_call,v_call,cdr3_aa,cdr3_nt
-,TRBJ2-4,13,-,TRBV30,CAWSRGTGNIQYF,TGTGCCTGGAGTAGAGGGACTGGAAACATTCAGTACTTC
once,TRBJ2-1,15,TRBD2,TRBV11-2,CASSSLGTSDSQQFF,TGTGCCAGCAGCTCCCTCGGGACTAGCGACTCGCAGCAGTTCTTC
-,TRBJ1-2,13,-,TRBV30,CAWSRGDLYGYTF,TGTGCCTGGAGTAGAGGAGACCTATATGGCTACACCTTC
-,TRBJ1-1,15,TRBD1,TRBV5-4,CASSPWQGVGTEAFF,TGTGCCAGCAGCCCTTGGCAGGGGGTGGGGACTGAAGCTTTCTTT
-,TRBJ1-1,15,TRBD1,TRBV7-9,CASSWGQGMNTEAFF,TGTGCCAGCAGCTGGGGACAGGGGATGAACACTGAAGCTTTCTTT
-,TRBJ1-5,13,-,TRBV18,CASSPGGYQPQHF,TGTGCCAGCTCACCAGGGGGGTACCAGCCCCAGCATTTT
-,TRBJ2-7,15,-,TRBV19,CASSIYLAGAYEQYF,TGTGCCAGTAGTATATATCTAGCTGGAGCGTACGAGCAGTACTTC
-,TRBJ2-6,17,-,TRBV5-1,CASSRGPGVAGANVLTF,TGCGCCAGCAGCCGAGGCCCAGGGGTCGCTGGGGCCAACGTCCTGACTTTC
-,TRBJ2-7,17,-,TRBV21-1,CASSKVLEGKPSYEQYF,TGTGCCAGCAGCAAAGTCCTCGAGGGAAAGCCCTCCTACGAGCAGTACTTC
-,TRBJ2-1,18,TRBD2,TRBV10-3,CAISGAGLAVSSYNEQFF,TGTGCCATCAGTGGCGCTGGACTAGCGGTTAGCTCCTACAATGAGCAGTTCTTC
-,TRBJ2-5,15,TRBD2,TRBV30,CAWSHSGSYQETQYF,TGTGCCTGGAGCCATAGCGGGAGTTATCAAGAGACCCAGTACTTC
-,TRBJ2-4,14,-,TRBV5-6,CASSGWANSNIQYF,TGTGCCAGCTCCGGATGGGCAAATTCAAACATTCAGTACTTC
-,TRBJ1-5,16,TRBD1,TRBV15,CATSRPGTVSNQPQHF,TGTGCCACCAGCAGGCCCGGGACAGTGTCAAATCAGCCCCAGCATTTT
-,TRBJ2-7,16,-,TRBV15,CATSRPEPGLSYEQYF,TGTGCCACCAGCAGGCCCGAGCCGGGACTCTCCTACGAGCAGTACTTC
-,TRBJ2-5,16,TRBD1,TRBV4-1,CASSITGTGVLETQYF,TGCGCCAGCAGCATAACCGGGACAGGAGTCTTGGAGACCCAGTACTTC
once,TRBJ1-1,14,-,TRBV7-2,CASSLQGMNTEAFF,TGTGCCAGCAGCTTACAGGGGATGAACACTGAAGCTTTCTTT
-,TRBJ2-3,14,TRBD2,TRBV6-5,CASSYMGEGDTQYF,TGTGCCAGCAGTTATATGGGGGAGGGAGATACGCAGTATTTT
-,TRBJ2-1,15,TRBD2,TRBV30,CAWSSPSGIGREQFF,TGTGCCTGGAGTTCTCCTAGCGGTATCGGTCGAGAGCAGTTCTTC
once,TRBJ2-3,15,TRBD2,TRBV9,CASATGLAVTDTQYF,TGTGCCAGCGCAACGGGACTAGCGGTCACAGATACGCAGTATTTT
-,TRBJ2-3,14,TRBD2,TRBV28,CASSPGLDADTQYF,TGTGCCAGCAGTCCGGGACTAGACGCAGATACGCAGTATTTT
-,TRBJ2-7,14,-,TRBV10-1,CASSEPSPPYEQYF,TGCGCCAGCAGTGAACCGAGCCCGCCCTACGAGCAGTACTTC
-,TRBJ2-6,16,-,TRBV9,CASSASGDSGANVLTF,TGTGCCAGCAGCGCTTCAGGGGACTCTGGGGCCAACGTCCTGACTTTC
-,TRBJ2-5,14,TRBD1,TRBV4-1,CASSQGTGEETQYF,TGCGCCAGCAGCCAAGGGACAGGGGAGGAGACCCAGTACTTC
-,TRBJ2-3,15,TRBD1,TRBV5-8,CASSTWTGARDTQYF,TGTGCCAGCAGCACCTGGACAGGGGCAAGGGATACGCAGTATTTT
few,TRBJ2-1,12,-,TRBV7-3,CASRGRSNEQFF,TGTGCCAGCAGAGGTCGGAGTAATGAGCAGTTCTTC
-,TRBJ2-6,15,-,TRBV7-9,CASSPPGFGANVLTF,TGTGCCAGCAGCCCCCCCGGGTTTGGGGCCAACGTCCTGACTTTC
-,TRBJ2-2,15,TRBD1,TRBV2,CASSGQGANTGELFF,TGTGCCAGCAGTGGGCAGGGGGCGAACACCGGGGAGCTGTTTTTT
-,TRBJ2-5,17,TRBD1,TRBV28,CASSLTGQGVGWETQYF,TGTGCCAGCAGTTTAACGGGACAGGGGGTAGGATGGGAGACCCAGTACTTC
-,TRBJ2-4,13,-,TRBV7-3,CASSLSAGYIQYF,TGTGCCAGCAGCCTATCCGCGGGCTACATTCAGTACTTC
-,TRBJ2-7,14,TRBD2,TRBV11-2,CASGPPQTSGVPYF,TGTGCCAGCGGACCCCCGCAGACTAGCGGAGTCCCCTACTTC
-,TRBJ2-1,15,-,TRBV5-1,CASRGSSTSGNEQFF,TGCGCCAGCAGGGGATCTAGCACAAGCGGCAATGAGCAGTTCTTC
-,TRBJ1-5,16,TRBD1,TRBV18,CASSPQGQGVGSAQHF,TGTGCCAGCTCACCACAGGGACAGGGAGTTGGTTCGGCCCAGCATTTT
-,TRBJ1-3,14,TRBD1,TRBV6-5,CASSVGGLGNTIYF,TGTGCCAGCAGTGTAGGGGGCTTGGGAAACACCATATATTTT
-,TRBJ1-5,13,-,TRBV27,CASSFGGSLPQHF,TGTGCCAGCAGTTTTGGAGGTTCTCTGCCCCAGCATTTT
-,TRBJ1-1,13,-,TRBV27,CASSPSGGTEAFF,TGTGCCAGCAGCCCAAGTGGGGGGACTGAAGCTTTCTTT
-,TRBJ2-1,13,-,TRBV5-6,CASSPGTSREQFF,TGTGCCAGCAGCCCCGGGACATCGAGGGAGCAGTTCTTC
-,TRBJ2-3,17,-,TRBV5-4,CASSLALIGPSTDTQYF,TGTGCCAGCAGCTTGGCCCTTATCGGTCCTAGCACAGATACGCAGTATTTT
-,TRBJ1-1,12,-,TRBV29-1,CSVKQSNTEAFF,TGCAGCGTTAAACAGTCCAACACTGAAGCTTTCTTT
-,TRBJ2-1,13,-,TRBV4-2,CASSQEQNNEQFF,TGTGCCAGCAGCCAAGAACAGAACAATGAGCAGTTCTTC
once,TRBJ2-1,17,TRBD2,TRBV25-1,CASSDLGRTSAYNEQFF,TGTGCCAGCAGTGACCTCGGCCGGACTAGCGCCTACAATGAGCAGTTCTTC
-,TRBJ2-5,13,TRBD1,TRBV6-6,CASRGQDGGTQYF,TGTGCCAGCAGGGGACAGGACGGGGGGACCCAGTACTTC
-,TRBJ1-1,13,TRBD1,TRBV30,CAWADRGYTEAFF,TGTGCCTGGGCCGACAGGGGTTACACTGAAGCTTTCTTT
-,TRBJ1-2,14,-,TRBV28,CASSLGGDYYGYTF,TGTGCCAGCAGTTTAGGAGGGGATTACTATGGCTACACCTTC
-,TRBJ2-7,16,TRBD2,TRBV9,CASSVAGAGGLYEQYF,TGTGCCAGCAGCGTAGCTGGAGCGGGAGGACTCTACGAGCAGTACTTC
-,TRBJ1-5,17,TRBD1,TRBV7-9,CASSPGTGVFSNQPQHF,TGTGCCAGCAGCCCTGGAACAGGGGTGTTTTCAAATCAGCCCCAGCATTTT
-,TRBJ1-2,16,TRBD1,TRBV28,CASSSTSGTVVYGYTF,TGTGCCAGCAGTTCAACTTCCGGGACAGTTGTCTATGGCTACACCTTC
-,TRBJ2-7,14,-,TRBV5-6,CASSPLTGAYEQYF,TGTGCCAGCAGCCCCCTTACAGGCGCCTACGAGCAGTACTTC
-,TRBJ1-5,17,-,TRBV2,CASSLNGPSGSDQPQHF,TGTGCCAGCAGTCTCAACGGGCCCTCGGGGTCCGATCAGCCCCAGCATTTT
few,TRBJ2-3,14,TRBD2,TRBV6-6,CASSRGTNSYTQYF,TGTGCCAGCAGCCGCGGGACTAACTCCTATACGCAGTATTTT